Listed here are 16 T cell receptor beta chains from one sample, sequenced in a study of T cells after yellow fever vaccination (dated by TCRdb to between 2018 and 2021). Libraries were constructed by 5' RACE. Sequencing instrument: Illumina NovaSeq 6000. The raw public data were reprocessed by TCRdb itself: fastp quality trimming at Q25, MiXCR clonotype calling, in-frame beta chains only. Identical CDR3 protein sequences are pooled into one entry, listed with their most common genes and DNA. Here the sample has approximately 170,000 distinct CDR3 sequences; approximately 10% occur a single time. 36% of the sample is taken by the ten largest. Sample treatment or condition, as interpreted from the label and publication: live attenuated yellow fever vaccine strain. This sample comprised CD8+ T cells sorted from PBMCs, obtained 15 days after the yellow fever booster vaccination. The source is a young man who received the YFV17D yellow fever vaccine.

This clonotype was detected only a few times. This chain links TRBV29-1 with TRBJ2-2; 11 nucleotides align to TRBD2. V was pared by 5 bases and J by 5 bases, with 4 bases of the junction left unmatched. Germline values: CDR1 SQVTM, CDR2 ANQGSEA. The length of the CDR3 is 14 residues. Here the CDR3 DNA reads TGCAGCGTTCTTCCTAGCGGGGGGACCGGGGAGCTGTTTTTT. Residues: CSVLPSGGTGELFF.

The V and J genes are TRBV20-1 and TRBJ2-5; TRBD2 aligns across 10 bases. The length of the CDR3 is 19 residues. The germline CDR1 and CDR2 sequences are DFQATT and SNEGSKA (reference sequence). V lost 3 bases and J lost 2; bases outside the gene matches: 18. The CDR3 nucleotides are TGCAGTGCTAGCCCCTACCCTAGCGGGGGCCTCCGGAAACAAGAGACCCAGTACTTC. Translated, it gives CSASPYPSGGLRKQETQYF.

This chain joins TRBV4-1 and TRBJ1-1; D might be TRBD1 (6 bases). V lost 3 bases, J lost 5 bases, and 13 bases lay in between. CDR1 is MGHRA, CDR2 YSYEKL, per germline. This CDR3 contains 14 residues. The CDR3 is CASSHQGMQTEAFF. CDR3 DNA sequence: TGCGCCAGCAGCCATCAGGGGATGCAGACTGAAGCTTTCTTT.

The V call is TRBV4-3, the J call TRBJ2-2; unclear D gene. With 1 base removed from V and 1 base from J, the gap between germline ends came to 10 bases. The germline V gene encodes CDR1 LGHNA and CDR2 YSLEER. This CDR3 comprises 16 residues. In DNA form, the CDR3 reads TGCGCCAGCAGCCAAGTCCCCGACTTGAACACCGGGGAGCTGTTTTTT. Its protein is CASSQVPDLNTGELFF.

The rearrangement joins TRBV6-2 or TRBV6-3 to TRBJ1-1; TRBD1 might be the D (5 bases). V was clipped by 2 bases and J by 3 bases, with 10 bases between them. The CDR3 length is 14 residues. Per germline, CDR1 MNHEY and CDR2 SVGEGT. Here the CDR3 reads CASSYPGIDTEAFF. The CDR3 coding sequence is TGTGCCAGCAGTTACCCAGGGATCGACACTGAAGCTTTCTTT.

This clonotype was picked up a small number of times. The V and J genes are TRBV7-2 and TRBJ2-1, with TRBD1 matching 7 bases. With 3 bases clipped from V and 4 bases from J, the junction kept 6 bases outside the gene matches. Germline V gives CDR1 SGHTA, CDR2 FQGNSA. This CDR3 spans 15 amino acids. In nucleotides, the CDR3 is TGTGCCAGCAGCTTCGCCGGGACAGAATACAATGAGCAGTTCTTC. It translates to CASSFAGTEYNEQFF.

V gene TRBV29-1 combines with J gene TRBJ2-5; no firm D call. The CDR3 sequence is 11 residues long. Trimming took 4 bases from V and 3 from J, leaving 6 bases between them. Germline loops: CDR1 SQVTM, CDR2 ANQGSEA. The CDR3 loop is CSVVTEETQYF. The CDR3 DNA reads TGCAGCGTTGTCACTGAAGAGACCCAGTACTTC.

The chain joins TRBV9 to TRBJ2-3, with a tentative D call TRBD2 (5 bases). V lost 0 bases and J 4 bases, leaving 9 bases between the germline ends. The length of the CDR3 is 14 residues. CDR1 SGDLS and CDR2 YYNGEE come from the germline V gene. In nucleotides, the CDR3 is TGTGCCAGCAGCGTAGACGGGGAACCAGATACGCAGTATTTT. Its protein is CASSVDGEPDTQYF.

This clonotype turned up a few times. V usage is TRBV4-1 and J usage is TRBJ2-5; 7 nucleotides match TRBD2. This CDR3 has 17 residues. The junction had 13 bases not matched to a gene; V was cut back by 4 bases and J by 2 bases. The germline V gene has CDR1 MGHRA and CDR2 YSYEKL. CDR3 DNA sequence: TGCGCCAGCAGCCCCCCGCTTGTGGGGGGGGGTCAAGAGACCCAGTACTTC. Translating it yields CASSPPLVGGGQETQYF.

This clonotype has at least ten counts. The chain employs TRBV7-9 and TRBJ1-1, with D unresolved. Germline V gene sequence: CDR1 SEHNR, CDR2 FQNEAQ (reference sequence). CDR3 size: 15 residues. Trimming took off 5 bases at V and 3 bases at J, with 16 bases between the two ends. Here the CDR3 reads CASSPHAGADTEAFF. In nucleotides, the CDR3 is TGTGCCAGCAGCCCCCATGCGGGTGCCGACACTGAAGCTTTCTTT. The full variable domain, rest sourced from reference TRBV7-9 and TRBJ1-1, is DTGVSQNPRHKITKRGQNVTFRCDPISEHNRLYWYRQTLGQGPEFLTYFQNEAQLEKSRLLSDRFSAERPKGSFSTLEIQRTEQGDSAMYLCASSPHAGADTEAFFGQGTRLTVV.

This clonotype appeared a few times. CDR3 coding DNA: TGTGCCAGCACCGAAGGTACGAATGAGCAGTTCTTC. As protein: CASTEGTNEQFF. The genes are TRBV6-6 and TRBJ2-1; D is undetermined. Between the trimmed V and J ends, which lost 7 bases and 7 bases, there was a span of 11 bases. The CDR3 spans 12 residues. Germline V CDR1 and CDR2: MNHNY, SVGAGI (reference sequence).

This clonotype was observed a few times. The gene calls are TRBV6-5 and TRBJ2-2; 9 nucleotides align to TRBD2. The CDR3 has 17 residues. CDR1 is MNHEY, CDR2 SVGAGI, per germline. The V segment lost 0 bases and the J segment 1 base; nucleotides outside the gene matches: 3. CDR3 region: CASSYSFSGGNTGELFF. In nucleotides, the CDR3 is TGTGCCAGCAGTTACTCCTTTAGCGGGGGGAACACCGGGGAGCTGTTTTTT.

The CDR3 DNA sequence: TGTGCCAGCAGGGACAGAAGAAACACCATATATTTT. The encoded protein is CASRDRRNTIYF. The chain joins TRBV9 to TRBJ1-3, with a weak D call TRBD1 (6 bases). The CDR3 has 12 residues. Trimming shortened V by 5 bases and J by 5 bases, and 8 bases separated the two germline ends. Per the germline V gene, CDR1 is SGDLS and CDR2 is YYNGEE.

V and J are TRBV29-1 and TRBJ2-5; the D is unclear. CDR1 is SQVTM, CDR2 ANQGSEA, per germline. CDR3 length: 12 amino acids. Deletions cut 4 bases from V and 7 bases from J, with 13 bases between. Here the CDR3 DNA reads TGCAGCGTTGGTAACTTTCGGTGGACCCAGTACTTC. This translates into CSVGNFRWTQYF.

This chain joins TRBV29-1 and TRBJ2-5; TRBD1 is a possible D gene (5 bases). CDR1 and CDR2 (germline): SQVTM, ANQGSEA. CDR3 size: 12 residues. Trimming took off 6 bases at V and 4 bases at J, with 12 bases between the two ends. The CDR3 region is CSVTRVGETQYF. CDR3 DNA: TGCAGCGTCACCAGGGTCGGAGAGACCCAGTACTTC. The whole variable domain, remainder taken from reference TRBV29-1 and TRBJ2-5, is SAVISQKPSRDICQRGTSLTIQCQVDSQVTMMFWYRQQPGQSLTLIATANQGSEATYESGFVIDKFPISRPNLTFSTLTVSNMSPEDSSIYLCSVTRVGETQYFGPGTRLLVL.

The CDR3 DNA reads TGTGCCAGCAGCTTAAGGGACGGGACTTACGAGCAGTACTTC. Translation gives CASSLRDGTYEQYF. This chain links TRBV11-2 with TRBJ2-7; tentative D call: TRBD2 (6 bases). Germline CDR1 SGHAT, CDR2 FQNNGV. Trimming cost V 2 bases and J 4 bases, with 12 bases left between them. The CDR3 is 14 residues long.